This T cell receptor (beta chain) was documented in a study of beta chain bispecific antibodies for T cell cancers. Whole-study context: Surviving healthy donor T cells from leukemia-line and bispecific antibody cocultures were TRBV-sequenced for family depletion.

TCRdb re-analysed the 5' RACE reads in MiXCR, keeping a single row per CDR3 protein. Here the sample spans some 9,000 distinct CDR3 sequences, 2% to 2.5% being singletons. Trimming removed 8 bases from V and 1 base from J, with 9 bases in between. CDR1 ENHRY and CDR2 SYGVKD come from the germline V gene. CDR3 size: 12 residues. Blood mononuclear cells were expanded for 2 to 3 days using either OKT3 anti-CD3 antibody or CD3/CD28 beads. Control cocultures used anti-CD19 bispecific, which spared Jurkat and HPB-ALL cells. Expanded T cells grew in IL-2 (approximately 93 IU/ml) plus IL-7 (approximately 5 ng/ml). This clonotype came up many times. Its antigen is unidentified. Study-level points and caveats: Anti-TRBV12 exposure, compared with anti-CD19, reduced the TRBV12-3 proportion of TRBV signal by roughly 99%. Normal T cells contributed less of the targeted TRBV signal than the leukemia cells did.

The chain uses TRBV10-3 and TRBJ2-7; TRBD1 is a possible D gene (6 bases). The receptor was derived from a human donor in good health. Some clones in this sample may be carry-over from other donors' samples. This specimen was T cells from a healthy donor cultured with Jurkat leukemia cells, taken from a culture containing an anti-CD19 bispecific antibody. CDR3 protein: CAIADRSYEQYF. The DNA for the CDR3 is TGTGCCATCGCGGACAGATCCTACGAGCAGTACTTC.